The 13 T cell receptor beta chains listed next were all sequenced from one sample in a study of blood T cells in healthy people across ages. Then a second PCR, running roughly 7 to 11 cycles, was carried out with a sample-barcoded 5' primer and a J-beta primer mix. TCRdb reprocessed the 5' RACE reads with MiXCR, giving one entry per CDR3 protein. The table shows 700,000 to 1,000,000 distinct CDR3 sequences, with approximately 48% occurring only once. The specimen sequenced was blood. The receptors here all came from a man aged 55 to 69 in good health.

V is TRBV28 and J is TRBJ2-1; 9 nucleotides match TRBD1. This CDR3 comprises 18 residues. After removal of 6 bases from V and 2 bases from J, the junction contained 14 bases not matched to a gene. Germline V gives CDR1 MDHEN, CDR2 SYDVKM. CDR3 bases: TGTGCCAGCAGGCCTCAACGTTGGACAGGGGACCCCTACAATGAGCAGTTCTTC. Translating gives CASRPQRWTGDPYNEQFF.

The chain recombines TRBV7-6 with TRBJ2-7; 8 nucleotides agree with TRBD1. The CDR3 sequence is 16 residues long. Germline lookup yields CDR1 SGHVS and CDR2 FNYEAQ. The ends lost 1 base at V and 5 bases at J; junction bases unmatched: 10. CDR3 nucleotide sequence: TGTGCCAGCAGCTTAGTGGGGCAGGGGGCACGGAACGAGCAGTACTTC. Its protein product is CASSLVGQGARNEQYF.

The chain couples TRBV20-1 to TRBJ2-7, with 10 bases matching TRBD1. The DNA end favors TRBJ2-5, so the J call may be wrong. CDR1 and CDR2 from the germline V gene are DFQATT and SNEGSKA (reference sequence). The CDR3 has 13 amino acids. In DNA, the CDR3 is TGCAGTGCTCCCGGGACAGGGGTCGAGACCCAGTACTTC. Translated: CSAPGTGVETQYF.

The rearrangement joins TRBV18 to TRBJ1-1; TRBD1 matches 8 bases. Trimming took 3 bases from V and 2 from J; bases not matched to a gene: 11. CDR1 is KGHSH, CDR2 LQKENI, per germline. This CDR3 contains 17 residues. Here the CDR3 DNA reads TGTGCCAGCTCACCCTGGGCAGGGGGCGCTTCTAACACTGAAGCTTTCTTT. It translates to CASSPWAGGASNTEAFF.

The chain couples TRBV20-1 to TRBJ2-5; 10 nucleotides match TRBD1. CDR1 DFQATT and CDR2 SNEGSKA come from the germline V gene (reference sequence). Trimming removed 3 bases from V and 11 bases from J; junction bases left unmatched: 9. The CDR3 is made up of 13 amino acids. DNA of the CDR3: TGCAGTGCTAGCCTGGGACAGGGGTATGAGCAGTACTTC. Translating it yields CSASLGQGYEQYF.

The CDR3 region is CASSLGVGHPTIEQYF. The CDR3 DNA sequence: TGTGCCAGCAGCTTAGGGGTTGGCCACCCCACAATCGAGCAGTACTTC. This chain uses TRBV7-8 with TRBJ2-7; no clear D gene. V was trimmed by 1 base and J by 6 bases, leaving 19 bases between them. Germline V gene data show CDR1 as SGHVS and CDR2 as FQNEAQ. CDR3 size: 16 residues.

This clonotype occurred once. The chain joins TRBV18 to TRBJ1-5; D not certain. Trimming pared 2 bases from V and 0 bases from J, leaving 14 bases between. Per the germline V gene, CDR1 is KGHSH and CDR2 is LQKENI. CDR3 length equals 17 residues. DNA of the CDR3: TGTGCCAGCTCACCAGCGGAAGCGGGGAATAGCAATCAGCCCCAGCATTTT. Translating gives CASSPAEAGNSNQPQHF.

The CDR3 nucleotides read TGCGCCAGCAGCCTGGGACTAGCGGGGAGATTCTACAATGAGCAGTACTTC. Its translation is CASSLGLAGRFYNEQYF. V is TRBV5-1 and J is TRBJ2-1, with 13 positions matching TRBD2. The closer fit of TRBJ2-7 to the DNA end suggests the J call may be wrong. Looked up from germline, CDR1 is SGHRS and CDR2 is YFSETQ. This CDR3 spans 17 amino acids.

This chain uses TRBV6-5 with TRBJ2-2; 9 bases are shared with TRBD1. This CDR3 has 14 amino acids. J lost 8 bases, V lost 6 bases, and 7 bases had no gene match. CDR1 is MNHEY and CDR2 is SVGAGI in the germline V gene. CDR3 DNA: TGTGCCAGCAGGAGGACAGGGGAGTTTGGGGAGCTGTTTTTT. Amino acid sequence: CASRRTGEFGELFF.

The chain combines TRBV5-1 with TRBJ2-4; 11 nucleotides line up with TRBD2. This CDR3 comprises 19 residues. With V trimmed by 4 bases and J by 2 bases, 14 bases remained unmatched. In germline, CDR1 is SGHRS, CDR2 YFSETQ. CDR3 sequence: CASSPLAGGPKESKNIQYF. The CDR3 coding sequence is TGCGCCAGCAGCCCCTTAGCGGGGGGGCCCAAAGAATCCAAAAACATTCAGTACTTC.

This clonotype was observed a few times. This chain joins TRBV20-1 and TRBJ1-5, with a possible D match to TRBD1 (5 bases). V lost 5 bases and J lost 4, with 18 bases in between. Germline V gives CDR1 DFQATT, CDR2 SNEGSKA (reference sequence). This CDR3 region has 15 residues. The CDR3 loop is CSAYKGGGGNQPQHF. The CDR3 DNA reads TGCAGTGCTTATAAGGGTGGTGGGGGAAATCAGCCCCAGCATTTT.

This rearrangement joins TRBV29-1 to TRBJ1-1; TRBD1 matches 8 bases. Germline loops: CDR1 SQVTM, CDR2 ANQGSEA. V lost 6 bases and J lost 1; bases outside the gene matches: 7. The CDR3 covers 14 residues. The CDR3 sequence: CSVRGDRQNTEAFF. CDR3 coding DNA: TGCAGCGTCCGCGGGGACAGGCAGAACACTGAAGCTTTCTTT.

The CDR3 bases are TGTGCCAGCGGTAGTGACAGGGACTATGGCTACACCTTC. Its protein is CASGSDRDYGYTF. This chain links TRBV28 with TRBJ1-2; 7 nucleotides agree with TRBD1. Germline trimming cut 8 bases from V and 3 bases from J; bases unmatched to any gene: 6. Germline CDR1 is MDHEN and CDR2 is SYDVKM. The CDR3 contains 13 residues.